The entry that follows covers one T cell receptor (beta chain) sequence. Germline-derived CDR1 and CDR2 are MNHEY and SVGAGI. Trimming cost V 3 bases and J 8 bases, with 14 bases left between them. The CDR3 extends over 15 amino acids. The data are from a study of cytomegalovirus exposure and HLA in healthy donors. Study details: A subsequent analysis stated that the approximately 120 validation repertoires were run on the same platform as the approximately 660 first-cohort repertoires.

Profiling relied on immunoSEQ multiplex PCR, and the TCRdb table lists in-frame clones only, not all of them. This repertoire shows approximately 39,000 clones, just under 95% found once; its top ten account for about 3.5%. The V and J genes are TRBV6-5 and TRBJ1-6; D is perhaps TRBD1 (5 bases). The sample consisted of PBMCs. This TCR was sampled from a man aged 18 to 30 in good health and CMV-seronegative. The CDR3 DNA follows: TGTGCCAGCAGTTATGTCCAACGGGGGGATTCACCCCTCCACTTT. Translated: CASSYVQRGDSPLHF.